This passage covers 22 T cell receptor beta chains from one sample sequenced in a study of human thymus T cells. It was from resections taken during corrective heart surgery that the thymus tissue came. Sequencing used immunoSEQ multiplex PCR; TCRdb keeps in-frame clones, though not all of them. This sample carries fewer than 85,000 clones, roughly 95% of them seen once, and the ten largest clones take around 0.034%. Input material: thymus tissue. The source is a girl in the first two years of life with a congenital heart defect but otherwise immunologically healthy.

This sequence joins TRBV5-5 and TRBJ2-7, with a tentative D call TRBD2 (5 bases). CDR1 is SGHKS and CDR2 is YYEKEE in the germline V gene (reference sequence). This CDR3 comprises 15 residues. V lost 2 bases and J 0 bases, leaving 12 bases between the germline ends. This CDR3 is CASSFPGLSSYEQYF. DNA of the CDR3: TGTGCCAGCAGCTTTCCGGGGTTAAGCTCCTACGAGCAGTACTTC. Full variable domain (missing parts from reference TRBV5-5 and TRBJ2-7): DAGVTQSPTHLIKTRGQQVTLRCSPISGHKSVSWYQQVLGQGPQFIFQYYEKEERGRGNFPDRFSARQFPNYSSELNVNALLLGDSALYLCASSFPGLSSYEQYFGPGTRLTVT.

The chain links TRBV9 to TRBJ2-7; the match to TRBD1 covers 11 bases. The CDR3 extends over 14 amino acids. The trim removed 3 bases at V and 4 bases at J, leaving 3 bases unmatched. Germline V gives CDR1 SGDLS, CDR2 YYNGEE. The CDR3 loop reads CASSEGQGAYEQYF. The CDR3 coding sequence is TGTGCCAGCAGCGAAGGACAGGGGGCTTACGAGCAGTACTTC.

V and J are TRBV6-1 and TRBJ2-7; TRBD1 aligns across 9 bases. V lost 2 bases and J lost 5; bases outside the gene matches: 19. CDR3 length: 19 residues. Germline V gene lookup returns CDR1 MNHNS and CDR2 SASEGT. The CDR3 DNA sequence: TGTGCCAGCAGTGAAAGTAGGGGGACAGGGATTATATACGCCAACGAGCAGTACTTC. Translating it yields CASSESRGTGIIYANEQYF.

The genes are TRBV27 and TRBJ2-1; maybe TRBD2 (5 bases). The germline gives CDR1 MNHEY, CDR2 SMNVEV (reference sequence). The CDR3 extends over 15 amino acids. V was trimmed by 3 bases and J by 0 bases, leaving 9 bases between them. The CDR3 loop reads CASSLEADSYNEQFF. DNA for the CDR3: TGTGCCAGCAGTTTGGAAGCGGACTCCTACAATGAGCAGTTCTTC.

V and J are TRBV9 and TRBJ2-1; TRBD2 is a possible D gene (5 bases). The CDR3 extends over 17 amino acids. The ends were cut back, 3 bases at V and 3 bases at J, with 19 bases in the middle. Per germline, CDR1 SGDLS and CDR2 YYNGEE. CDR3 nucleotides: TGTGCCAGCAGCGCCACGGTGGTGTGGGAGCTCTACAATGAGCAGTTCTTC. Translating gives CASSATVVWELYNEQFF.

The chain recombines TRBV7-3 with TRBJ2-7; D uncertain. CDR3 size: 14 residues. Trimming cost V 1 base and J 6 bases, with 13 bases left between them. Germline values: CDR1 SGHTA, CDR2 FQGTGA. The CDR3 protein is CASSLIGSAAEQYF. CDR3 nucleotide sequence: TGTGCCAGCAGCTTAATTGGGTCCGCCGCCGAGCAGTACTTC.

This chain joins TRBV7-2 and TRBJ2-7; the D call may be TRBD1 or TRBD2 (5 bases each). The CDR3 spans 17 residues. Germline CDR1 is SGHTA and CDR2 is FQGNSA. The germline V and J ends were trimmed by 1 base and 4 bases, with 20 bases remaining between them. The CDR3 nucleotides read TGTGCCAGCAGCTTAGTGTTAGGGGCTAGCAGAAAATACGAGCAGTACTTC. This gives the protein CASSLVLGASRKYEQYF.

This rearrangement joins TRBV27 to TRBJ1-1; D unresolved. V dropped 2 bases and J dropped 1 base, with 14 bases sitting between them. The CDR3 loop spans 16 amino acids. The V gene's germline CDR1 is MNHEY and CDR2 SMNVEV (reference sequence). The CDR3 DNA follows: TGTGCCAGCAGTTTACAGCGGGCAGTCAAGAACACTGAAGCTTTCTTT. Translation: CASSLQRAVKNTEAFF.

The rearrangement joins TRBV6-5 to TRBJ1-5; possibly TRBD1 for D (5 bases). This CDR3 has 15 amino acids. The germline V gene encodes CDR1 MNHEY and CDR2 SVGAGI. Trimming shortened V by 0 bases and J by 1 base, and 7 bases separated the two germline ends. The CDR3 DNA follows: TGTGCCAGCAGTTACTCGGGGCGAAGCAATCAGCCCCAGCATTTT. This sequence encodes CASSYSGRSNQPQHF.

The CDR3 region is CASSYGAGPYGYTF. In DNA, the CDR3 is TGTGCCAGCAGTTACGGAGCCGGGCCCTATGGCTACACCTTC. This chain links TRBV6-5 with TRBJ1-2; D is ambiguous. CDR3 size: 14 residues. Trimming removed 2 bases from V and 4 bases from J, with 11 bases in between. In germline, CDR1 is MNHEY, CDR2 SVGAGI.

The genes are TRBV5-8 and TRBJ1-2, with a weak D call TRBD1 (6 bases). This CDR3 has 13 residues. Trimming stripped 2 bases from V and 2 bases from J, with 7 bases between. The germline V gene encodes CDR1 SGHTS and CDR2 YDEGEE. The CDR3 nucleotides read TGTGCCAGCAGCTTAGGACAGAACTATGGCTACACCTTC. It encodes CASSLGQNYGYTF.

The J gene is TRBJ2-7, the V gene TRBV11-1; 7 nucleotides agree with TRBD1. Germline loops: CDR1 SGHAT, CDR2 FQDESV (reference sequence). V shed 5 bases and J 0 bases; nucleotides not matched to a gene: 4. This CDR3 is 14 amino acids long. The CDR3 protein is CASSPQGHSYEQYF. CDR3 sequence (DNA): TGTGCCAGCAGCCCACAGGGGCACTCCTACGAGCAGTACTTC.

The chain links TRBV14 to TRBJ2-3; unclear D gene. Germline CDR1 is SGHDN and CDR2 is FVKESK. This CDR3 is 14 amino acids long. The V end lost 0 bases, the J end lost 3 bases, and 7 bases lay between the germline ends. The DNA of the CDR3 is TGTGCCAGCAGCCAAGATCTGAGGACAGATACGCAGTATTTT. This sequence encodes CASSQDLRTDTQYF.

The chain employs TRBV9 and TRBJ1-2; D remains unclear. This CDR3 region has 14 residues. In germline, CDR1 is SGDLS, CDR2 YYNGEE. V lost 1 base, J lost 3 bases, and 10 bases lay in between. The CDR3 loop reads CASSVPCRYYGYTF. CDR3 DNA: TGTGCCAGCAGCGTACCTTGCAGATACTATGGCTACACCTTC.

The chain links TRBV6-5 to TRBJ1-6; D is unclear. Per germline, CDR1 MNHEY and CDR2 SVGAGI. The CDR3 covers 15 residues. V gave up 7 bases and J gave up 0 bases, with 10 bases separating them. CDR3 residues: CASMDASSYNSPLHF. The CDR3 DNA follows: TGTGCCAGCATGGACGCTAGCTCCTATAATTCACCCCTCCACTTT.

The CDR3 DNA is TGTGCTAGTGGCGACCGGGACCCCCAAGAGACCCAGTACTTC. This codes for CASGDRDPQETQYF. J is TRBJ2-5 and V is TRBV12-5; TRBD1 or TRBD2 may be the D gene (5 bases each). V gave up 6 bases and J gave up 1 base, with 12 bases separating them. The CDR3 sequence is 14 residues long. Germline loops: CDR1 LGHNT, CDR2 FRNRAP. Combining the CDR3 with reference TRBV12-5 and TRBJ2-5 gives the whole variable domain DARVTQTPRHKVTEMGQEVTMRCQPILGHNTVFWYRQTMMQGLELLAYFRNRAPLDDSGMPKDRFSAEMPDATLATLKIQPSEPRDSAVYFCASGDRDPQETQYFGPGTRLLVL.

The table lists this clone with a count of one. The V call is TRBV5-1, the J call TRBJ2-2; tentatively, D is TRBD2 (5 bases). V was cut by 0 bases and J by 6 bases, with 9 bases left in between. Germline V gene lookup returns CDR1 SGHRS and CDR2 YFSETQ. The CDR3 runs 14 residues. CDR3 loop: CASSLAGLAGELFF. Written as DNA, the CDR3 is TGCGCCAGCAGCTTGGCGGGATTGGCCGGGGAGCTGTTTTTT.

The chain joins TRBV6-5 to TRBJ2-2; no reliable D call. Trimming cost V 6 bases and J 7 bases, with 6 bases left between them. Looked up from germline, CDR1 is MNHEY and CDR2 is SVGAGI. The CDR3 loop spans 11 amino acids. CDR3 loop: CASSPRGELFF. The CDR3 DNA is TGTGCCAGCAGCCCCCGCGGGGAGCTGTTTTTT.

The chain carries TRBV14 and TRBJ1-1; D not certain. Germline CDR1 SGHDN, CDR2 FVKESK. Trimming removed 3 bases at V and 2 bases at J, with 7 bases between. This CDR3 is built from 13 residues. The CDR3 here is CASSHPRNTEAFF. The DNA for the CDR3 is TGTGCCAGCAGCCACCCTAGAAACACTGAAGCTTTCTTT.

The V and J genes are TRBV4-1 and TRBJ2-3; 7 positions agree with TRBD2. The CDR3 has 16 residues. Germline CDR1 MGHRA, CDR2 YSYEKL. The V and J ends lost 1 base and 1 base, in that order; junction bases with no gene match: 5. The CDR3 coding sequence is TGCGCCAGCAGCCAAGGACCCGCGGGAGGCACAGATACGCAGTATTTT. Residues: CASSQGPAGGTDTQYF.

Only a few counts were recorded for this clone. The rearrangement joins TRBV29-1 to TRBJ1-1; no reliable D call. The CDR3 totals 11 residues. Trimming cost V 5 bases and J 3 bases, with 7 bases left between them. Per the germline V gene, CDR1 is SQVTM and CDR2 is ANQGSEA. CDR3 nucleotides: TGCAGCGTTAAGTTGGACACTGAAGCTTTCTTT. Translation: CSVKLDTEAFF.

In its sample, this clone was seen a few times. This chain joins TRBV29-1 and TRBJ1-1, with TRBD1 identical over 10 bases. After removal of 7 bases from V and 1 base from J, the junction contained 6 bases not matched to a gene. Germline V gene sequence: CDR1 SQVTM, CDR2 ANQGSEA. This CDR3 contains 14 residues. DNA of the CDR3: TGCAGCGCCGACAGGGGGCGCGGGAACACTGAAGCTTTCTTT. Translation: CSADRGRGNTEAFF. The entire variable domain, with the rest obtained from reference TRBV29-1 and TRBJ1-1, is as follows: SAVISQKPSRDICQRGTSLTIQCQVDSQVTMMFWYRQQPGQSLTLIATANQGSEATYESGFVIDKFPISRPNLTFSTLTVSNMSPEDSSIYLCSADRGRGNTEAFFGQGTRLTVV.